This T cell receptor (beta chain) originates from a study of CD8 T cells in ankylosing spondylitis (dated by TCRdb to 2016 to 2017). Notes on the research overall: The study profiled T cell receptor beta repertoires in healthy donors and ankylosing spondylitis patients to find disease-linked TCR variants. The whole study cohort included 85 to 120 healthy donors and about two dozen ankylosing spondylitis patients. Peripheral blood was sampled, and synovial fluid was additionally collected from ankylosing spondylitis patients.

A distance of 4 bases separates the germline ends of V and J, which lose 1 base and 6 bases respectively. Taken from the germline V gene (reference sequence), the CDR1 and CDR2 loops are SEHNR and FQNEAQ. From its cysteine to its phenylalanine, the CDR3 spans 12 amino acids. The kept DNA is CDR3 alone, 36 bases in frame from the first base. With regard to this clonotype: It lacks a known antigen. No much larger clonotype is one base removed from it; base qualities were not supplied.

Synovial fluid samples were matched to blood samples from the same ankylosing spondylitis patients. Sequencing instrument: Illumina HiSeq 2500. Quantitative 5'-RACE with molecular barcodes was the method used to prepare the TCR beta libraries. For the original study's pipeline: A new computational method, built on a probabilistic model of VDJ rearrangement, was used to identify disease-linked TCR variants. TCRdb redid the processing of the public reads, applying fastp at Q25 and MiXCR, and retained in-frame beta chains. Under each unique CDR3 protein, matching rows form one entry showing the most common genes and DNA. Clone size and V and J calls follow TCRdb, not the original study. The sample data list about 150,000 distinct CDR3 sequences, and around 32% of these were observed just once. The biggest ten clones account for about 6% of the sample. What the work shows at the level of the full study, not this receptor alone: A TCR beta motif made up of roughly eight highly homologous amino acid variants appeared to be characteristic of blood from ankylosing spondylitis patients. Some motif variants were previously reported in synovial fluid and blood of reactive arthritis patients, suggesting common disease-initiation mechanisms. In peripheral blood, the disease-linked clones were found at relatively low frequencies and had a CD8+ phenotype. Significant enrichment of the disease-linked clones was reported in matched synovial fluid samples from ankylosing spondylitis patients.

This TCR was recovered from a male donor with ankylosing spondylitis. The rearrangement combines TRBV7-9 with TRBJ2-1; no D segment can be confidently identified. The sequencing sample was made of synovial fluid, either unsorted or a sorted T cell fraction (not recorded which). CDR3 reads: CASSLVFNEQFF. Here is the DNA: TGTGCCAGCAGCTTAGTGTTCAATGAGCAGTTCTTC.